One and the same sample provided the 25 T cell receptor beta chains below, sequenced in a study of lymphopenia after photon versus proton radiotherapy. TCRdb's table, derived via immunoSEQ multiplex PCR, lists solely in-frame clones and lacks some. The sample records some 27,000 clones, about 87% being singletons. The sequencing here drew on peripheral blood, taken from a patient treated with photon-based radiotherapy. The receptors stem from a man in his fifties or sixties with gastric cancer.

The DNA of the CDR3 is TGTGCCAGCAGCTTGGGGGACAGAAGGTTGTTAGGAGAGACCCAGTACTTC. It codes for CASSLGDRRLLGETQYF. The chain joins TRBV5-6 to TRBJ2-5, with TRBD1 identical over 7 bases. After removal of 0 bases from V and 4 bases from J, the junction contained 12 bases not matched to a gene. The germline V gene encodes CDR1 SGHDT and CDR2 YYEEEE. The CDR3 contains 17 residues.

This chain joins TRBV5-8 and TRBJ1-6; TRBD1 aligns across 8 bases. The CDR3 runs 14 residues. CDR1 SGHTS and CDR2 YDEGEE come from the germline V gene. The ends lost 4 bases at V and 10 bases at J; junction bases unmatched: 7. The chain's CDR3 is CASSPGQGGSPLHF. The CDR3 DNA reads TGTGCCAGCAGCCCCGGACAGGGCGGGTCACCCCTCCACTTT.

This chain connects TRBV7-9 to TRBJ2-2; 7 nucleotides agree with TRBD1. Germline V gene sequence: CDR1 SEHNR, CDR2 FQNEAQ (reference sequence). The CDR3 consists of 15 residues. V lost 3 bases, J lost 3 bases, and 4 bases stayed unmatched. The CDR3 protein is CASSFSGQYTGELFF. In nucleotides, the CDR3 is TGTGCCAGCAGCTTTTCGGGACAGTACACCGGGGAGCTGTTTTTT.

This clone appeared a single time. Written as DNA, the CDR3 is TGTGCCAGCAGCTTGCTCGGCTCTGGGGCCAACGTCCTGACTTTC. Its translation is CASSLLGSGANVLTF. V and J are TRBV5-4 and TRBJ2-6, with D unclear. Germline-derived CDR1 and CDR2 are SGHNT and YYREEE (reference sequence). The CDR3 totals 15 residues. V dropped 1 base and J dropped 0 bases, with 5 bases sitting between them. Complete variable domain (other parts from reference TRBV5-4 and TRBJ2-6): ETGVTQSPTHLIKTRGQQVTLRCSSQSGHNTVSWYQQALGQGPQFIFQYYREEENGRGNFPPRFSGLQFPNYSSELNVNALELDDSALYLCASSLLGSGANVLTFGAGSRLTVL.

The gene calls are TRBV5-6 and TRBJ2-7; 11 bases align to TRBD2. The CDR3 has 15 residues. Germline V gives CDR1 SGHDT, CDR2 YYEEEE. V lost 2 bases, J lost 3 bases, and 4 bases stayed unmatched. The CDR3 DNA is TGTGCCAGCAGCTTAACTAGCGGGGGATACTACGAGCAGTACTTC. Protein product: CASSLTSGGYYEQYF.

J is TRBJ2-6 and V is TRBV30; no firm D call. This CDR3 is built from 14 residues. The V end was cut by 1 base, the J end by 3 bases, with 7 bases between. Germline assignment: CDR1 GTSNPN and CDR2 SVGIG (reference sequence). CDR3 in amino acids: CAWSEGGGANVLTF. DNA of the CDR3: TGTGCCTGGAGTGAGGGTGGTGGGGCCAACGTCCTGACTTTC.

This clone is a singleton in its sample. The V gene is TRBV4-3, the J gene TRBJ2-2, with 8 positions matching TRBD2. The V segment lost 4 bases and the J segment 4 bases; nucleotides outside the gene matches: 11. CDR3 length equals 17 residues. CDR1 and CDR2 from the germline V gene are LGHNA and YSLEER. CDR3 sequence: CASSRTRGALFTGELFF. DNA of the CDR3: TGCGCCAGCAGCCGGACGCGGGGGGCACTTTTCACCGGGGAGCTGTTTTTT.

V is TRBV7-9 and J is TRBJ2-5; D not resolved. CDR3 length: 12 residues. The germline gives CDR1 SEHNR, CDR2 FQNEAQ (reference sequence). V lost 4 bases and J lost 3, with 6 bases in between. CDR3 amino acids: CASSYREETQYF. The DNA of the CDR3 is TGTGCCAGCAGCTACAGAGAAGAGACCCAGTACTTC.

In its sample, this clone was seen once. The J gene is TRBJ1-2, the V gene TRBV6-1; 8 bases agree with TRBD1. V trimming: 6 bases; J trimming: 4 bases; junction bases outside the gene matches: 4. This CDR3 is built from 13 residues. Germline-derived CDR1 and CDR2 are MNHNS and SASEGT. CDR3 nucleotide sequence: TGTGCCAGCAGGACCGACAGGGGCTATGGCTACACCTTC. This encodes CASRTDRGYGYTF.

The CDR3 region has the DNA TGTGCCAGCAGTGAAGCAGGGGGCAATCAGCCCCAGCATTTT. This sequence encodes CASSEAGGNQPQHF. The chain couples TRBV6-1 to TRBJ1-5, with D possibly TRBD1 on 5 matching bases. Trimming left V 0 bases short and J 2 bases short, with 5 bases between. The CDR3 consists of 14 residues. Germline lookup yields CDR1 MNHNS and CDR2 SASEGT.

The genes are TRBV5-4 and TRBJ1-4, with 10 bases that match TRBD1. V was pared by 4 bases and J by 5 bases, with 8 bases of the junction left unmatched. The CDR3 covers 16 residues. Germline CDR1 and CDR2: SGHNT and YYREEE (reference sequence). CDR3 protein: CASSPGGTGANEKLFF. The CDR3 DNA sequence: TGTGCCAGCAGCCCGGGGGGGACAGGGGCAAATGAAAAACTGTTTTTT.

This chain's CDR3 is CASSLDYGSNTGELFF. Here the CDR3 DNA reads TGTGCCAGCAGCTTAGATTACGGCTCGAACACCGGGGAGCTGTTTTTT. This chain connects TRBV7-8 to TRBJ2-2; D remains unclear. The germline gives CDR1 SGHVS, CDR2 FQNEAQ. V was trimmed by 1 base and J by 0 bases, leaving 9 bases between them. The CDR3 sequence is 16 residues long.

The CDR3 protein is CASGLTDTQYF. CDR3 nucleotides: TGTGCTAGTGGTTTAACAGATACGCAGTATTTT. The V call is TRBV12-5, the J call TRBJ2-3; D remains ambiguous. This CDR3 has 11 residues. V was trimmed by 3 bases and J by 3 bases, leaving 1 base between them. Germline CDR1 and CDR2: LGHNT and FRNRAP.

The gene calls are TRBV4-3 and TRBJ1-1; D gene ambiguous. The germline CDR1 and CDR2 sequences are LGHNA and YSLEER. The V end lost 0 bases, the J end lost 3 bases, and 5 bases lay between the germline ends. The CDR3 runs to 13 residues. The CDR3 DNA sequence: TGCGCCAGCAGCCAAGAGAGGTACACTGAAGCTTTCTTT. Residues: CASSQERYTEAFF.

The chain joins TRBV2 to TRBJ2-3; 10 bases agree with TRBD1. Per the germline V gene, CDR1 is SNHLY and CDR2 is FYNNEI. J was trimmed by 4 bases and V by 8 bases; bases with no gene match: 12. This CDR3 is 16 amino acids long. The CDR3 nucleotides are TGTGCCAGCCTCCCAACCGGGACAGGGGCTTCAGATACGCAGTATTTT. It codes for CASLPTGTGASDTQYF.

V usage is TRBV2 and J usage is TRBJ2-1; D gene ambiguous. V was trimmed by 4 bases and J by 4 bases, leaving 14 bases between them. Per germline, CDR1 SNHLY and CDR2 FYNNEI. The CDR3 consists of 15 residues. The CDR3 sequence: CASSATGQVYNEQFF. The CDR3 DNA reads TGTGCCAGCAGTGCGACGGGCCAGGTTTACAATGAGCAGTTCTTC.

This clone appeared once. The chain employs TRBV30 and TRBJ2-3; D possibly corresponds to TRBD2 (6 bases). This CDR3 comprises 14 residues. CDR1 is GTSNPN and CDR2 is SVGIG in the germline V gene (reference sequence). V was clipped by 3 bases and J by 1 base, with 11 bases between them. The CDR3 spells CAWSRGGGTDTQYF. The DNA for the CDR3 is TGTGCCTGGAGCCGGGGCGGGGGCACAGATACGCAGTATTTT.

The V call is TRBV7-3, the J call TRBJ2-5, with a tentative D call TRBD2 (7 bases). Germline CDR1 reads SGHTA; CDR2 reads FQGTGA. This CDR3 is 15 amino acids long. The V end lost 1 base, the J end lost 5 bases, and 14 bases lay between the germline ends. CDR3 region: CASSLREGGPETQYF. CDR3 DNA sequence: TGTGCCAGCAGCTTAAGGGAGGGGGGGCCGGAGACCCAGTACTTC.

The chain recombines TRBV2 with TRBJ1-1; a possible D gene is TRBD1 (5 bases). V lost 3 bases and J lost 7, with 9 bases in between. CDR3 length: 12 residues. Germline loops: CDR1 SNHLY, CDR2 FYNNEI. CDR3 in DNA: TGTGCCAGCAGTGATCGACAGTTTGAAGCTTTCTTT. It is translated as CASSDRQFEAFF.

V is TRBV11-2 and J is TRBJ1-5, with D possibly TRBD1 on 5 matching bases. The CDR3 length is 15 residues. V was shortened by 2 bases and J by 3 bases, with 11 bases between the two germline ends. Germline V gene lookup returns CDR1 SGHAT and CDR2 FQNNGV. The CDR3 here is CASSLPRVVNQPQHF. CDR3 nucleotides: TGTGCCAGCAGCTTACCCAGGGTGGTCAATCAGCCCCAGCATTTT.

This clone has a handful of counts. The rearrangement links TRBV6-4 to TRBJ2-2; D remains ambiguous. There are 13 residues in the CDR3. Trimming removed 4 bases from V and 1 base from J, with 4 bases in between. From germline, CDR1 is MRHNA and CDR2 SNTAGT. CDR3 in amino acids: CASSAKNTGELFF. CDR3 bases: TGTGCCAGCAGTGCCAAGAACACCGGGGAGCTGTTTTTT.

The chain has TRBV4-1 and TRBJ2-4; 8 bases fit TRBD2. Germline V gene data show CDR1 as MGHRA and CDR2 as YSYEKL. V gave up 4 bases and J gave up 0 bases; unmatched junction bases: 11. The CDR3 runs 18 residues. In nucleotides, the CDR3 is TGCGCCAGCAGCCCGGGGCCCGTGGCGGGGGGAGCCAAAAACATTCAGTACTTC. This translates into CASSPGPVAGGAKNIQYF.

The CDR3 spells CATSRDLSNEQFF. DNA of the CDR3: TGTGCCACCAGCAGAGATCTTAGCAATGAGCAGTTCTTC. The chain has TRBV15 and TRBJ2-1; D is undetermined. The CDR3 totals 13 residues. The germline CDR1 and CDR2 sequences are LNHNV and YYDKDF (reference sequence). Trimming removed 0 bases from V and 6 bases from J, with 6 bases in between.

V usage is TRBV11-2 and J usage is TRBJ2-5; perhaps TRBD2 as D (5 bases). Trimming shortened V by 3 bases and J by 5 bases, and 25 bases separated the two germline ends. The CDR3 totals 18 residues. Germline values: CDR1 SGHAT, CDR2 FQNNGV. CDR3 nucleotides: TGTGCCAGCAGCTTGACTATTCCTGGGCTTGGGCCTAGGGAGACCCAGTACTTC. Residues: CASSLTIPGLGPRETQYF.

The CDR3 spells CASSLPERAVNTEAFF. The CDR3 coding sequence is TGTGCCAGCAGCCTACCGGAGAGGGCAGTGAACACTGAAGCTTTCTTT. The rearrangement links TRBV11-2 to TRBJ1-1; D remains ambiguous. Germline V gives CDR1 SGHAT, CDR2 FQNNGV. The CDR3 has 16 residues. V gave up 5 bases and J gave up 0 bases, with 16 bases separating them.